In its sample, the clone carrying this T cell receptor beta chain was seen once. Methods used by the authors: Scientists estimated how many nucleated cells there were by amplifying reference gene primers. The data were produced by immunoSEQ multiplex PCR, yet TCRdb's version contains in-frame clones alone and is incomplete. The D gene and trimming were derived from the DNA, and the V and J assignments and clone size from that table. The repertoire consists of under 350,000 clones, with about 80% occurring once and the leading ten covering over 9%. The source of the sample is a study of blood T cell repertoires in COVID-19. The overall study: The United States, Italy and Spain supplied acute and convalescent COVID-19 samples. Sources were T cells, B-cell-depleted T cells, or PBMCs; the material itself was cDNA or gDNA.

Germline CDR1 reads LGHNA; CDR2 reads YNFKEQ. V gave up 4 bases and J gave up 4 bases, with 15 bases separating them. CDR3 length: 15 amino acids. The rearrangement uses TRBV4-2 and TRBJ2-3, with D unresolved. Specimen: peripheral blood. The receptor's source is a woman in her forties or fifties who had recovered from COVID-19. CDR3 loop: CASSPITSAADTQYF. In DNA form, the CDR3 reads TGTGCCAGCAGCCCTATTACGAGCGCCGCAGATACGCAGTATTTT.